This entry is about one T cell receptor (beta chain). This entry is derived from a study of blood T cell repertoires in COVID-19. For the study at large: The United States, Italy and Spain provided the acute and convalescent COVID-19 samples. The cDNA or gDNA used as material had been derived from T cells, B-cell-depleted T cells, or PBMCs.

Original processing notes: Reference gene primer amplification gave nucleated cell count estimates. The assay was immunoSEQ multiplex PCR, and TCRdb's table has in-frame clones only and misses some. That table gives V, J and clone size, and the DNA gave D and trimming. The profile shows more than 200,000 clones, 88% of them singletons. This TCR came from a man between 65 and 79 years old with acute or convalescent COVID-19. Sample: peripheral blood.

DNA for the CDR3: TGTGCCAGCAGCGCTCAGGGGGCGATTCAGCCCCAGCATTTT. Its protein product is CASSAQGAIQPQHF. This sequence joins TRBV7-2 and TRBJ1-5, with 8 bases that match TRBD1. Unmatched junction bases numbered 6, after V lost 5 bases and J lost 6 bases. Looked up from germline, CDR1 is SGHTA and CDR2 is FQGNSA. The CDR3 is 14 residues long.